The present entry profiles one TCR beta chain with its context. Its antigen is currently unknown. A sample-barcoded 5' primer and a J-beta primer mix were used in a second PCR of roughly 6 to 11 cycles. Each TCR beta cDNA got a 12-nucleotide random molecular identifier. TCRdb passed the 5' RACE reads through MiXCR, listing each CDR3 protein once. Of fewer than 900,000 distinct CDR3 sequences listed, about 36% are singletons. These data originate in a study of blood T cells in healthy people across ages. Regarding the study as a whole: A roughly linear age-dependent decrease characterized TCR beta diversity per million T cells. Both naive CD4+ cell counts and diversity were greater in long-lived donors than in aged donors.

Germline lookup yields CDR1 MNHNS and CDR2 SASEGT. V gave up 6 bases and J gave up 6 bases; unmatched junction bases: 16. The CDR3 is 17 residues long. The clonotype originates from a man aged 18 to 35 in good health. The sample was blood. The chain couples TRBV6-1 to TRBJ2-1; 8 bases match TRBD2. CDR3 sequence reads: CASSRTPATSGFNEQFF. The CDR3 nucleotides are TGTGCCAGCAGCCGAACTCCCGCAACTAGCGGTTTCAATGAGCAGTTCTTC.